The 25 T cell receptor beta chains in this list originate from one sample, sequenced in a study of CD8+CD57+ T cells in acquired aplastic anemia. Previously, flow cytometry had revealed CD8+CD57+ cell expansion in the patients chosen for sequencing. Researchers used genomic DNA as the template to profile TCR beta VDJ and CDR3. TCRdb itself ran the reads through MiXCR, one entry per CDR3 protein. The sample shows approximately 130,000 distinct CDR3 sequences, about two fifths of them seen only once. Source material: sorted CD4+, CD8+, or CD8+CD57+ T cells (not recorded which) from PBMCs. The receptors originated from a human donor with aplastic anemia.

The chain combines TRBV7-6 with TRBJ2-7; D is perhaps TRBD1 or TRBD2 (5 bases each). CDR3 length: 13 amino acids. V shed 3 bases and J shed 3 bases, with 9 bases lying between them. In germline, CDR1 is SGHVS, CDR2 FNYEAQ. In DNA form, the CDR3 reads TGTGCCAGCAGCTTGGGACGGAACTACGAGCAGTACTTC. Residues: CASSLGRNYEQYF.

Only a few counts were recorded for this clonotype. The chain couples TRBV9 to TRBJ1-2, with 7 bases lining up with TRBD1. The CDR3 is made up of 13 amino acids. Germline assignment: CDR1 SGDLS and CDR2 YYNGEE. Germline trimming cut 5 bases from V and 6 bases from J; bases unmatched to any gene: 7. The CDR3 region has the DNA TGTGCCAGCAGTAGGGGGCCTCAGCATGGCTACACCTTC. As protein: CASSRGPQHGYTF.

The chain combines TRBV7-8 with TRBJ1-1; D may be TRBD1 (6 bases). CDR3 size: 15 residues. From germline, CDR1 is SGHVS and CDR2 FQNEAQ. The ends were cut back, 5 bases at V and 1 base at J, with 14 bases in the middle. The CDR3 spells CASSLGGGGNTEAFF. For the CDR3, the DNA is TGTGCCAGCAGCCTGGGGGGAGGGGGGAACACTGAAGCTTTCTTT.

CDR3 bases: TGCAGCGTTGAAAGGCGGAGGGACACTGAAGCTTTCTTT. The encoded protein is CSVERRRDTEAFF. The gene calls are TRBV29-1 and TRBJ1-1, with D unresolved. This CDR3 has 13 residues. V gave up 2 bases and J gave up 3 bases, with 10 bases separating them. Germline V gene data show CDR1 as SQVTM and CDR2 as ANQGSEA.

This clonotype was counted ten times or more. V and J are TRBV14 and TRBJ1-5, with D unresolved. In germline, CDR1 is SGHDN, CDR2 FVKESK. The CDR3 length is 13 residues. Trimming removed 4 bases from V and 4 bases from J, with 8 bases in between. Here the CDR3 reads CASSLGFNQPQHF. For the CDR3, the DNA is TGTGCCAGCAGCCTGGGGTTTAATCAGCCCCAGCATTTT.

The J gene is TRBJ1-1, the V gene TRBV5-8; D uncertain. V lost 2 bases and J 7 bases, leaving 18 bases between the germline ends. Per germline, CDR1 SGHTS and CDR2 YDEGEE. This CDR3 comprises 15 residues. CDR3 amino acids: CASSFRAARAGEAFF. CDR3 DNA: TGTGCCAGCAGCTTTAGGGCTGCAAGGGCGGGTGAAGCTTTCTTT.

This clonotype was detected once. The chain's CDR3 is CASSKTGTGYYGYTF. The CDR3 region has the DNA TGTGCCAGTAGTAAGACCGGGACAGGGTATTATGGCTACACCTTC. The chain combines TRBV19 with TRBJ1-2; TRBD1 matches at 9 bases. The CDR3 is 15 amino acids. From germline, CDR1 is LNHDA and CDR2 SQIVND (reference sequence). Trimming cost V 4 bases and J 5 bases; bases outside gene matches: 8.

V and J are TRBV29-1 and TRBJ1-1; 8 bases line up with TRBD1. J lost 3 bases, V lost 7 bases, and 7 bases had no gene match. The CDR3 is 13 residues long. CDR1 is SQVTM, CDR2 ANQGSEA, per germline. The CDR3 region has the DNA TGCAGCGCTGCCAGGGGGCTGGACACTGAAGCTTTCTTT. Protein sequence: CSAARGLDTEAFF.

The CDR3 sequence: CAISAGGDNEQYF. For the CDR3, the DNA is TGTGCCATCAGTGCAGGGGGGGATAACGAGCAGTACTTC. The chain employs TRBV10-3 and TRBJ2-7, with D perhaps being TRBD1 or TRBD2 (7 bases each). Germline-derived CDR1 and CDR2 are ENHRY and SYGVKD. The ends were cut back, 4 bases at V and 5 bases at J, with 12 bases in the middle. The length of the CDR3 is 13 residues.

The rearrangement links TRBV9 to TRBJ1-1; D gene unclear. V was trimmed by 2 bases and J by 1 base, leaving 9 bases between them. The CDR3 spans 14 residues. Germline assignment: CDR1 SGDLS and CDR2 YYNGEE. The CDR3 loop reads CASSVYVQNTEAFF. The DNA for the CDR3 is TGTGCCAGCAGCGTGTACGTTCAGAACACTGAAGCTTTCTTT.

This clonotype was seen at least ten times. The chain is built from TRBV20-1 and TRBJ2-3; the match to TRBD2 covers 8 bases. The V gene end was trimmed by 5 bases and the J gene end by 2 bases; junction bases not matched to a gene: 15. Germline V gives CDR1 DFQATT, CDR2 SNEGSKA (reference sequence). The CDR3 consists of 17 residues. CDR3 DNA: TGCAGTGCTCTCCAAAAGGGGAGCGGGGGCTTCACAGATACGCAGTATTTT. Translated, it gives CSALQKGSGGFTDTQYF.

The V gene is TRBV20-1, the J gene TRBJ2-7; 15 bases are a match to TRBD2. This CDR3 is 14 amino acids long. The V gene's germline CDR1 is DFQATT and CDR2 SNEGSKA (reference sequence). V dropped 5 bases and J dropped 5; count of bases not matched to a gene: 4. CDR3 DNA: TGCAGTGCTTGGACTAGCGGGGGGGCCAACGAGCAGTACTTC. It specifies CSAWTSGGANEQYF.

This clonotype occurred many times. The V and J genes are TRBV14 and TRBJ2-1, with no clear D. Per germline, CDR1 SGHDN and CDR2 FVKESK. V was cut by 3 bases and J by 7 bases, with 25 bases left in between. The CDR3 spans 18 residues. CDR3 coding DNA: TGTGCCAGCAGCCATATTTCGCCCGTGTGGGCTATCGAAAATGAGCAGTTCTTC. It codes for CASSHISPVWAIENEQFF.

This clonotype was found many times. The chain has TRBV24-1 and TRBJ1-2, with TRBD1 as a possible D gene (5 bases). CDR1 is KGHDR and CDR2 is SFDVKD in the germline V gene. The CDR3 is 15 amino acids. Trimming cost V 3 bases and J 3 bases, with 13 bases left between them. The CDR3 coding sequence is TGTGCCACCAGTGATCCCCAGGGAGAGGACTATGGCTACACCTTC. Residues: CATSDPQGEDYGYTF.

The rearrangement joins TRBV6-2 or TRBV6-3 to TRBJ2-1; tentatively, D is TRBD2 (5 bases). This CDR3 has 13 amino acids. The ends were cut back, 2 bases at V and 9 bases at J, with 11 bases in the middle. From germline, CDR1 is MNHEY and CDR2 SVGEGT. The CDR3 nucleotides are TGTGCCAGCAGTTACCGTCAAGGAGGTGAGCAGTTCTTC. Translating gives CASSYRQGGEQFF.

This clonotype was seen many times. V usage is TRBV29-1 and J usage is TRBJ1-2; TRBD1 agrees at 11 bases. Germline V gene sequence: CDR1 SQVTM, CDR2 ANQGSEA. With V trimmed by 4 bases and J by 7 bases, 8 bases remained unmatched. The CDR3 runs 14 residues. CDR3: CSVGLDRGPFGYTF. The CDR3 bases are TGCAGCGTTGGCTTGGACAGGGGGCCTTTTGGCTACACCTTC. The full variable domain, rest sourced from reference TRBV29-1 and TRBJ1-2, is SAVISQKPSRDICQRGTSLTIQCQVDSQVTMMFWYRQQPGQSLTLIATANQGSEATYESGFVIDKFPISRPNLTFSTLTVSNMSPEDSSIYLCSVGLDRGPFGYTFGSGTRLTVV.

About this clonotype itself: This may be a read error: a much more frequent sequence differs by one nucleotide. The chain employs TRBV14 and TRBJ1-1; D remains unclear. V lost 4 bases, J lost 3 bases, and 9 bases lay in between. Germline CDR1 is SGHDN and CDR2 is FVKESK. The CDR3 spans 13 residues. CDR3 residues: CASSRGWDTEAFF. DNA for the CDR3: TGTGCCAGCAGCCGGGGTTGGGACACTGAAGCTTTCTTT.

Details on this clonotype: One base away lies a much larger clone, so this may be a sequencing read error. The chain has TRBV3-1 and TRBJ1-2; a possible D gene is TRBD1 (5 bases). Germline-derived CDR1 and CDR2 are LGHDT and YNNKEL (reference sequence). CDR3 length equals 13 residues. Trimming left V 7 bases short and J 3 bases short, with 12 bases between. The DNA for the CDR3 is TGTGCCAGCACTCCAGGGAACTACTATGGCTACACCTTC. It translates to CASTPGNYYGYTF.

The V call is TRBV25-1, the J call TRBJ2-5; weak D call: TRBD2 (5 bases). CDR3 length: 14 amino acids. Germline CDR1 and CDR2: MGHDK and SYGVNS. With 4 bases removed from V and 3 bases from J, the gap between germline ends came to 12 bases. In nucleotides, the CDR3 is TGTGCCAGCAGTGCTAATGGGAGAGAAGAGACCCAGTACTTC. Encoded protein: CASSANGREETQYF.

Many counts were recorded for this clonotype. The rearrangement links TRBV2 to TRBJ1-4; 10 bases are a match to TRBD1. After removal of 10 bases from V and 5 bases from J, the junction contained 10 bases not matched to a gene. The V gene's germline CDR1 is SNHLY and CDR2 FYNNEI. The CDR3 loop spans 15 amino acids. Here the CDR3 reads CANRPGTGENEKLFF. In DNA, the CDR3 is TGTGCCAACAGGCCCGGGACAGGGGAGAATGAAAAACTGTTTTTT.

The J gene is TRBJ1-3, the V gene TRBV30; D is uncertain. V dropped 0 bases and J dropped 2 bases, with 11 bases sitting between them. CDR1 is GTSNPN and CDR2 is SVGIG in the germline V gene (reference sequence). The CDR3 covers 15 residues. CDR3 residues: CAWSVLSIAGNTIYF. DNA of the CDR3: TGTGCCTGGAGTGTACTGAGCATAGCTGGAAACACCATATATTTT.

The chain employs TRBV6-4 and TRBJ2-7; 8 bases match TRBD1. The CDR3 is 13 amino acids. The V gene end was trimmed by 6 bases and the J gene end by 6 bases; junction bases not matched to a gene: 7. The V gene's germline CDR1 is MRHNA and CDR2 SNTAGT. The CDR3 reads CASSRTGSAEQYF. CDR3 sequence (DNA): TGTGCCAGCAGCCGGACAGGGTCGGCCGAGCAGTACTTC.

As for this clonotype: A much larger clone lies a single base off, so this may be a read error. The rearrangement uses TRBV7-8 and TRBJ2-3, with 7 bases matching TRBD1. V lost 5 bases, J lost 3 bases, and 5 bases stayed unmatched. The CDR3 length is 14 residues. Germline CDR1 and CDR2: SGHVS and FQNEAQ. The CDR3: CASSKEQGTDTQYF. The CDR3 coding sequence is TGTGCCAGCAGCAAGGAACAGGGGACAGATACGCAGTATTTT.

The chain combines TRBV19 with TRBJ2-7; no reliable D call. The germline V gene encodes CDR1 LNHDA and CDR2 SQIVND (reference sequence). This CDR3 contains 13 residues. V gave up 5 bases and J gave up 1 base, with 9 bases separating them. CDR3 nucleotide sequence: TGTGCCAGTAGTTGGCAGGCATCCTACGAGCAGTACTTC. Amino acids: CASSWQASYEQYF.

The chain uses TRBV19 and TRBJ1-2; no clear D. The CDR3 totals 14 residues. The V end was cut by 3 bases, the J end by 7 bases, with 15 bases between. CDR1 is LNHDA, CDR2 SQIVND, per germline (reference sequence). The CDR3: CASSIPGNYGGYTF. The CDR3 coding sequence is TGTGCCAGTAGTATCCCAGGAAACTATGGTGGCTACACCTTC. Variable domain in full (rest from reference TRBV19 and TRBJ1-2): DGGITQSPKYLFRKEGQNVTLSCEQNLNHDAMYWYRQDPGQGLRLIYYSQIVNDFQKGDIAEGYSVSREKKESFPLTVTSAQKNPTAFYLCASSIPGNYGGYTFGSGTRLTVV.